This entry lists 3 T cell receptor beta chains sequenced from one sample in a study of identifying expanded T cells in peripheral blood. Assay used: immunoSEQ multiplex PCR; TCRdb lists only in-frame clones, some missing. The data contain tens of thousands of clones, approximately 88% of them singletons. The sample consisted of blood. The origin of the receptors is a person aged 18-69 years in good health.

The chain couples TRBV15 to TRBJ2-6; possibly TRBD2 for D (5 bases). The CDR3 length is 16 residues. The ends were cut back, 0 bases at V and 2 bases at J, with 8 bases in the middle. CDR1 LNHNV and CDR2 YYDKDF come from the germline V gene (reference sequence). This CDR3 is CATSRDAAAGANVLTF. In DNA form, the CDR3 reads TGTGCCACCAGCAGAGATGCAGCGGCTGGGGCCAACGTCCTGACTTTC.

The chain combines TRBV5-1 with TRBJ1-2; tentatively, D is TRBD1 (5 bases). Trimming pared 2 bases from V and 2 bases from J, leaving 13 bases between. Germline values: CDR1 SGHRS, CDR2 YFSETQ. The CDR3 is 15 amino acids. CDR3 sequence reads: CASSFRDGGNYGYTF. CDR3 coding DNA: TGCGCCAGCAGCTTCCGGGACGGAGGAAACTATGGCTACACCTTC. Full variable domain (missing parts from reference TRBV5-1 and TRBJ1-2): KAGVTQTPRYLIKTRGQQVTLSCSPISGHRSVSWYQQTPGQGLQFLFEYFSETQRNKGNFPGRFSGRQFSNSRSEMNVSTLELGDSALYLCASSFRDGGNYGYTFGSGTRLTVV.

The V and J genes are TRBV4-3 and TRBJ1-1, with D maybe TRBD1 (5 bases). The V end lost 0 bases, the J end lost 5 bases, and 16 bases lay between the germline ends. The CDR3 spans 16 residues. Per germline, CDR1 LGHNA and CDR2 YSLEER. The CDR3: CASSQDKGRVGTEAFF. CDR3 bases: TGCGCCAGCAGCCAAGATAAGGGGCGGGTAGGGACTGAAGCTTTCTTT.